Shown below are 12 T cell receptor beta chains from a single sample sequenced in a study of OX40 agonist ivuxolimab in advanced cancers. This table comes from immunoSEQ multiplex PCR, and its TCRdb copy is limited to in-frame clones, with some not included. This sample has almost 70,000 clones, with approximately 90% found just once. Sequencing used CD4+ or CD8+ T cells sorted from blood, obtained in a trial of the OX40 agonist ivuxolimab. The receptors come from an adult with an advanced solid tumor such as melanoma, head and neck, liver or kidney cancer.

J is TRBJ2-7 and V is TRBV5-1, with 10 bases identical to TRBD1. The junction had 5 bases not matched to a gene; V was cut back by 0 bases and J by 5 bases. Germline V gives CDR1 SGHRS, CDR2 YFSETQ. The CDR3 spans 15 residues. CDR3 amino acids: CASSLGTGGVDEQYF. In nucleotides, the CDR3 is TGCGCCAGCAGCTTGGGGACAGGGGGAGTCGACGAGCAGTACTTC. Supplemented by reference TRBV5-1 and TRBJ2-7, the full variable domain reads KAGVTQTPRYLIKTRGQQVTLSCSPISGHRSVSWYQQTPGQGLQFLFEYFSETQRNKGNFPGRFSGRQFSNSRSEMNVSTLELGDSALYLCASSLGTGGVDEQYFGPGTRLTVT.

J is TRBJ1-2 and V is TRBV19; 9 bases align to TRBD1. Trimming removed 3 bases from V and 3 bases from J; junction bases left unmatched: 2. Germline loops: CDR1 LNHDA, CDR2 SQIVND (reference sequence). The CDR3 runs to 14 residues. The CDR3 region has the DNA TGTGCCAGTAGTATTACAGGGGGCCACTATGGCTACACCTTC. Translated: CASSITGGHYGYTF.

V usage is TRBV28 and J usage is TRBJ1-2; D ambiguous. CDR1 is MDHEN, CDR2 SYDVKM, per germline. The CDR3 runs to 11 residues. V was clipped by 7 bases and J by 6 bases, with 9 bases between them. The CDR3 nucleotides read TGTGCCAGCACAGACACCCATGGCTACACCTTC. It yields the protein CASTDTHGYTF.

This rearrangement joins TRBV11-2 to TRBJ1-2, with D perhaps TRBD1 (6 bases). This CDR3 has 16 residues. Germline-derived CDR1 and CDR2 are SGHAT and FQNNGV. Trimming stripped 3 bases from V and 0 bases from J, with 14 bases between. The CDR3 here is CASSLLRDRTNYGYTF. The CDR3 DNA reads as TGTGCCAGCAGCTTGCTCCGCGACAGGACTAACTATGGCTACACCTTC.

The rearrangement uses TRBV5-4 and TRBJ1-2, with 7 bases that match TRBD1. Germline V gene lookup returns CDR1 SGHNT and CDR2 YYREEE (reference sequence). V was pared by 4 bases and J by 4 bases, with 13 bases of the junction left unmatched. The CDR3 is made up of 16 amino acids. DNA of the CDR3: TGTGCCAGCAGCCCCGAACAGGGGAGGATAGGCTATGGCTACACCTTC. Its translation is CASSPEQGRIGYGYTF.

The chain joins TRBV7-3 to TRBJ2-2, with 9 bases that match TRBD2. V was pared by 5 bases and J by 4 bases, with 8 bases of the junction left unmatched. This CDR3 comprises 16 residues. From germline, CDR1 is SGHTA and CDR2 FQGTGA. The CDR3 reads CASSAQSGRLTGELFF. The CDR3 DNA follows: TGTGCCAGCAGCGCACAGAGCGGGAGGCTCACCGGGGAGCTGTTTTTT. Full variable domain (missing parts from reference TRBV7-3 and TRBJ2-2): GAGVSQTPSNKVTEKGKYVELRCDPISGHTALYWYRQSLGQGPEFLIYFQGTGAADDSGLPNDRFFAVRPEGSVSTLKIQRTERGDSAVYLCASSAQSGRLTGELFFGEGSRLTVL.

The chain links TRBV11-3 to TRBJ2-7; tentative D call: TRBD1 (5 bases). Deletions cut 9 bases from V and 0 bases from J, with 9 bases between. This CDR3 region has 12 residues. The V gene's germline CDR1 is SGHNT and CDR2 YENEEA. The CDR3 loop reads CARYRTSYEQYF. CDR3 sequence (DNA): TGTGCCAGGTACAGGACCTCCTACGAGCAGTACTTC.

Of note for this clone: Within the sample, other DNA sequences also encode this same CDR3. The chain has TRBV5-4 and TRBJ2-1; 9 nucleotides line up with TRBD2. The CDR3 loop spans 13 amino acids. V lost 5 bases and J lost 8; bases outside the gene matches: 5. Looked up from germline, CDR1 is SGHNT and CDR2 is YYREEE (reference sequence). CDR3 in amino acids: CASSHSGSDEQFF. As DNA, the CDR3 is TGTGCCAGCAGTCATAGCGGGAGCGATGAGCAGTTCTTC. The full variable domain, completed using reference TRBV5-4 and TRBJ2-1, is ETGVTQSPTHLIKTRGQQVTLRCSSQSGHNTVSWYQQALGQGPQFIFQYYREEENGRGNFPPRFSGLQFPNYSSELNVNALELDDSALYLCASSHSGSDEQFFGPGTRLTVL.

The count of this clone is one. The rearrangement uses TRBV2 and TRBJ2-3; TRBD2 agrees at 7 bases. This CDR3 comprises 16 residues. V lost 4 bases to trimming and J lost 4 bases; unmatched junction nucleotides: 11. The germline CDR1 and CDR2 sequences are SNHLY and FYNNEI. The CDR3 DNA reads TGTGCCAGCAGTGGAACGACTAGCAATATAGCAGATACGCAGTATTTT. Residues: CASSGTTSNIADTQYF.

The rearrangement links TRBV15 to TRBJ2-1, with TRBD2 identical over 11 bases. V shed 0 bases, J shed 7 bases, and the junction held 5 bases outside the gene matches. The CDR3 consists of 16 residues. CDR1 is LNHNV, CDR2 YYDKDF, per germline (reference sequence). CDR3 DNA sequence: TGTGCCACCAGCAGAGAGATAGCGGGAGGGCGGAATGAGCAGTTCTTC. Its protein is CATSREIAGGRNEQFF.

The chain employs TRBV7-9 and TRBJ2-1; D gene uncertain. CDR3 length equals 14 residues. Germline assignment: CDR1 SEHNR and CDR2 FQNEAQ (reference sequence). V lost 2 bases and J 0 bases, leaving 5 bases between the germline ends. The CDR3 DNA follows: TGTGCCAGCAGCTTAAGTTTCTCCTACAATGAGCAGTTCTTC. Protein: CASSLSFSYNEQFF.

This rearrangement joins TRBV5-1 to TRBJ2-3; 7 nucleotides align to TRBD1. The V and J ends lost 4 bases and 5 bases, in that order; junction bases with no gene match: 13. The germline CDR1 and CDR2 sequences are SGHRS and YFSETQ. The CDR3 length is 16 residues. CDR3 residues: CASSPWDSLRGDTQYF. The CDR3, as DNA: TGCGCCAGCAGCCCGTGGGACAGCCTCAGGGGAGATACGCAGTATTTT.